The 16 T cell receptor beta chains reported below all come from one sample, sequenced in a study of blood T cell repertoires in COVID-19. Profiled with immunoSEQ multiplex PCR; TCRdb holds only in-frame clones, not every one. The data hold some 200,000 clones, with 70% to 85% observed a single time. Sequenced: peripheral blood. Source of these receptors: a human donor with acute or convalescent COVID-19. The donor label of this sample is uncertain.

The chain links TRBV21-1 to TRBJ2-3; the table's D call, TRBD2, has no DNA check behind it. TRBV21-1 is flagged as a pseudogene. The CDR3 extends over 17 amino acids. CDR3 in DNA: TGTGCCAGCCTCCCCGCCACGGGATTCACTAGCACAGATACGCAGTATTTT. Translated, it gives CASLPATGFTSTDTQYF.

This chain uses TRBV5-1 with TRBJ2-1; 14 nucleotides line up with TRBD2. CDR3 length equals 14 residues. Trimming took 4 bases from V and 10 from J; bases not matched to a gene: 4. Germline V gene lookup returns CDR1 SGHRS and CDR2 YFSETQ. The CDR3 spells CASSPRLAGGEQFF. In DNA, the CDR3 is TGCGCCAGCAGCCCGCGACTAGCGGGAGGGGAGCAGTTCTTC.

V and J are TRBV7-2 and TRBJ2-7; the match to TRBD2 covers 12 bases. V lost 6 bases, J lost 1 base, and 4 bases stayed unmatched. The CDR3 contains 15 residues. Germline values: CDR1 SGHTA, CDR2 FQGNSA. CDR3 protein: CASSSLAGGSYEQYF. The DNA of the CDR3 is TGTGCCAGCAGTTCACTAGCGGGAGGTTCCTACGAGCAGTACTTC.

This sequence joins TRBV5-1 and TRBJ2-1, with 8 bases that match TRBD2. CDR1 and CDR2 from the germline V gene are SGHRS and YFSETQ. The CDR3 consists of 15 residues. The V gene end was trimmed by 4 bases and the J gene end by 3 bases; junction bases not matched to a gene: 6. The CDR3 DNA sequence: TGCGCCAGCAGCCAGACTAGCGTTTACTACAATGAGCAGTTCTTC. Protein sequence: CASSQTSVYYNEQFF.

This chain uses TRBV12-5 with TRBJ2-7, with 9 bases matching TRBD2. The CDR3 spans 15 residues. Germline V CDR1 and CDR2: LGHNT, FRNRAP. After removal of 5 bases from V and 4 bases from J, the junction contained 9 bases not matched to a gene. CDR3 protein: CASGPPPSGIYEQYF. CDR3 nucleotide sequence: TGTGCTAGTGGTCCCCCCCCTAGCGGGATTTACGAGCAGTACTTC.

This clone was seen a handful of times. The rearrangement joins TRBV19 to TRBJ2-1, with 7 bases fitting TRBD1. Germline CDR1 LNHDA, CDR2 SQIVND (reference sequence). The CDR3 contains 14 residues. Losses at the gene ends were 7 bases for V and 2 bases for J; bases not matched to a gene: 5. CDR3 DNA sequence: TGTGCCAGTACCTCGACAGGGCCCTACAATGAGCAGTTCTTC. Amino acids: CASTSTGPYNEQFF. Together with reference TRBV19 and TRBJ2-1, the CDR3 gives the full variable domain: DGGITQSPKYLFRKEGQNVTLSCEQNLNHDAMYWYRQDPGQGLRLIYYSQIVNDFQKGDIAEGYSVSREKKESFPLTVTSAQKNPTAFYLCASTSTGPYNEQFFGPGTRLTVL.

This clone occurred a few times. The chain carries TRBV27 and TRBJ1-2, with D possibly matching TRBD1 (6 bases). The CDR3 runs 13 residues. V lost 3 bases and J 10 bases, leaving 15 bases between the germline ends. Germline V gene data show CDR1 as MNHEY and CDR2 as SMNVEV (reference sequence). The CDR3 protein is CASSFRDKKDYTF. CDR3 sequence (DNA): TGTGCCAGCAGTTTTCGGGACAAGAAGGACTACACCTTC.

V usage is TRBV7-2 and J usage is TRBJ2-7, with D perhaps matching TRBD2 (6 bases). V lost 5 bases and J 2 bases, leaving 13 bases between the germline ends. The CDR3 length is 14 residues. Per germline, CDR1 SGHTA and CDR2 FQGNSA. In DNA form, the CDR3 reads TGTGCCAGCAGCAAAAGGGAGGAGGCCTACGAGCAGTACTTC. Translated, it gives CASSKREEAYEQYF. Filled out from reference TRBV7-2 and TRBJ2-7, the complete variable domain reads GAGVSQSPSNKVTEKGKDVELRCDPISGHTALYWYRQSLGQGLEFLIYFQGNSAPDKSGLPSDRFSAERTGGSVSTLTIQRTQQEDSAVYLCASSKREEAYEQYFGPGTRLTVT.

The rearrangement uses TRBV6-5 and TRBJ2-3; D gene unclear. The CDR3 loop spans 13 amino acids. The V end lost 8 bases, the J end lost 0 bases, and 9 bases lay between the germline ends. Germline V gene data show CDR1 as MNHEY and CDR2 as SVGAGI. CDR3 protein: CASSRFSTDTQYF. CDR3 nucleotide sequence: TGTGCCAGCTCCCGTTTTAGCACAGATACGCAGTATTTT.

The gene calls are TRBV6-5 and TRBJ1-6; 7 bases are a match to TRBD1. This CDR3 spans 15 amino acids. Germline CDR1 MNHEY, CDR2 SVGAGI. The junction had 3 bases not matched to a gene; V was cut back by 5 bases and J by 2 bases. The CDR3 loop reads CASSRTGAYNSPLHF. CDR3 bases: TGTGCCAGCAGTCGCACAGGGGCCTATAATTCACCCCTCCACTTT.

This clone was observed a single time. This rearrangement joins TRBV6-2 or TRBV6-3 to TRBJ2-3, with TRBD2 as a possible D gene (5 bases). CDR1 and CDR2 from the germline V gene are MNHEY and SVGEGT. V was cut by 2 bases and J by 1 base, with 10 bases left in between. The CDR3 length is 15 residues. The CDR3 region is CASSYNRRGTDTQYF. As DNA, the CDR3 is TGTGCCAGCAGTTACAATAGGCGGGGCACAGATACGCAGTATTTT.

V and J are TRBV10-3 and TRBJ2-7; D might be TRBD2 (5 bases). Looked up from germline, CDR1 is ENHRY and CDR2 is SYGVKD. Trimming stripped 0 bases from V and 6 bases from J, with 18 bases between. The CDR3 runs 16 residues. The CDR3 sequence: CAISESFSGINGEQYF. CDR3 DNA sequence: TGTGCCATCAGTGAGTCTTTTTCGGGAATAAATGGCGAGCAGTACTTC.

The gene calls are TRBV13 and TRBJ2-2; 7 bases are shared with TRBD2. The germline CDR1 and CDR2 sequences are PRHDT and FYEKMQ (reference sequence). After removal of 5 bases from V and 1 base from J, the junction contained 7 bases not matched to a gene. This CDR3 has 16 amino acids. CDR3 DNA sequence: TGTGCCAGCAGCATACCGAGCGGGATGAACACCGGGGAGCTGTTTTTT. This sequence encodes CASSIPSGMNTGELFF.

The J gene is TRBJ1-2, the V gene TRBV27, with 9 bases fitting TRBD1. Unmatched junction bases numbered 8, after V lost 5 bases and J lost 4 bases. Per germline, CDR1 MNHEY and CDR2 SMNVEV (reference sequence). CDR3 length: 15 amino acids. This CDR3 is CASSPRDRATYGYTF. As DNA, the CDR3 is TGTGCCAGCAGTCCGCGGGACAGGGCAACCTATGGCTACACCTTC.

V is TRBV7-7 and J is TRBJ2-1; D may be TRBD1 (6 bases). V gave up 6 bases and J gave up 5 bases, with 17 bases separating them. CDR1 is SSHAT and CDR2 is FNYEAQ in the germline V gene (reference sequence). The CDR3 runs 15 residues. The CDR3 nucleotides read TGTGCCAGCAGTTCAGGAGGCACAGGGAACAATGAGCAGTTCTTC. Amino acid sequence: CASSSGGTGNNEQFF. The complete variable domain, with remaining parts taken from reference TRBV7-7 and TRBJ2-1, reads GAGVSQSPRYKVTKRGQDVTLRCDPISSHATLYWYQQALGQGPEFLTYFNYEAQPDKSGLPSDRFSAERPEGSISTLTIQRTEQRDSAMYRCASSSGGTGNNEQFFGPGTRLTVL.

J is TRBJ2-7 and V is TRBV7-7; D is uncertain. Trimming cost V 2 bases and J 1 base, with 9 bases left between them. In germline, CDR1 is SSHAT, CDR2 FNYEAQ (reference sequence). This CDR3 comprises 14 residues. CDR3: CASSLWPDSYEQYF. The CDR3 region has the DNA TGTGCCAGCAGCTTATGGCCAGATTCCTACGAGCAGTACTTC.